The sequence of this T cell receptor (beta chain) was determined in a study of T cell repertoires in cytomegalovirus infection. Study-wide points: HLA-C-restricted TCR beta clonotypes specific for CMV led the ex vivo response.

One entry per CDR3 protein, called by TCRdb with MiXCR from the reads. The sample records approximately 250,000 distinct CDR3 sequences, 9.1% being singletons. The germline CDR1 and CDR2 sequences are DFQATT and SNEGSKA (reference sequence). The CDR3 sequence is 14 residues long. Trimming pared 0 bases from V and 3 bases from J, leaving 9 bases between. This clonotype appeared a few times. Its antigen is not identified. This TCR was sampled from a human donor in good health (CMV status not recorded). Some clones in this sample may be carry-over from other donors' samples. Sequenced: PBMCs. J is TRBJ2-1 and V is TRBV20-1; D ambiguous. CDR3 loop: CSARDRVNYNEQFF. The CDR3 DNA reads TGCAGTGCTAGAGATCGGGTCAACTACAATGAGCAGTTCTTC.